This T cell receptor (beta chain) was identified during a study of molecular identifiers for immune sequencing clone quantification (dated by TCRdb to the late 2010s). Some background on the complete study: For a replicate experiment, RNA from roughly 20,000 or 100,000 naive CD8 T cells was divided into five aliquots, and four of the five aliquots were sequenced. The study was a methods study using CD8 T cells to benchmark molecular-identifier clustering-based TCR repertoire sequencing (MIDCIRS) and TCR RNA copy counting.

Libraries of naive CD8 T cells were built from around 20,000 to 1,000,000 sorted cells, with 10%, 30% or 50% of the purified RNA used. Naive CD8 T cells, defined as CD8+CD4-CCR7+CD45RA+, were FACS-sorted into RLT Plus buffer on a BD FACSAria II. Detection sensitivity was tested by spiking Jurkat RNA equal to 9 to 10 TCR copies' worth into samples containing roughly 19,000-1,000,000 naive CD8 T cells. CD8 T cells were enriched using RosetteSep CD8+ T Cell Enrichment Cocktail and Ficoll-Paque, and the enriched cells then underwent ACK red cell lysis. V and J are truncated by 1 base and 4 bases respectively, leaving an intervening sequence of 5 bases. Ends included, the CDR3 has 13 residues. Only the CDR3 region is kept as DNA, spanning 39 bases read in frame from base 1. Looking up the germline V gene yields CDR1 LGHNA and CDR2 YSLEER. This clonotype was observed a handful of times. Which antigen it targets is not known. A read error may explain this, as a much larger clone is one base away. Here the CDR3 omits its conserved ending phenylalanine or tryptophan, so a read error is the likely source.

Summary of the overall study and its limitations: Modeling indicated approximately 2.7 TCR RNA copies recovered per cell, compared with about 10 by digital PCR, which implies a capture efficiency of about 31%. A single cell's worth of spiked-in Jurkat TCR RNA was reported detectable even among 850,000 to 1,000,000 naive CD8 T cells. Without barcode sub-clustering, chimeric consensus sequences inflated TCR diversity; chimeras reached as high as 47%. Highly expanded clone sizes could be underestimated because identical TCR molecules may share a barcode. In CMV-specific effector cells, clones with more than 20 RNA copies contained over 99% of molecules, whereas in naive cells such clones contained under 1% of molecules. The naive libraries included spiked-in Jurkat TCR RNA (fewer than eleven copies' worth), and this Jurkat TCR RNA is not part of the donor repertoire.

Libraries came from PCR. The sample was run on an Illumina HiSeq 4000. Bulk TCR libraries were made following a previously described method, with the TCR primers given in Table S5. The Qiagen AllPrep DNA/RNA kit was used to purify total RNA. Before any analysis, reads coming from multiple sequencing runs of the same library were combined into one pool. The authors' pipeline ran thus. Reads were retained only if their TCR constant sequence matched exactly, and those retained reads were trimmed to 150 nt and grouped according to their 12-nt molecular barcodes. Reads in each barcode group were sub-clustered using a 15% Levenshtein threshold, and a quality-weighted consensus sequence was built for each RNA molecule. Non-functional sequences were excluded, and lower-count sequences lying one edit away from another sequence were also excluded. On the basis of fitting two negative binomial distributions, barcode sub-clusters with fewer than 20% of the maximum read count were discarded. TCRdb trimmed the raw reads at Q25, called clones with MiXCR and kept productive beta chains. Identical CDR3 proteins give one entry, which carries the most common genes and DNA. These V and J calls rely on TCRdb rather than the paper's analysis. This sample is represented by around 470,000 distinct CDR3 sequences; 20% to 25% of them were singletons. The ten top clones hold 0.7% to 1% of the sample.

This clonotype was obtained from a human donor in good health. Some libraries in this study had Jurkat cell RNA spiked in. The V and J genes are TRBV4-3 and TRBJ1-3; the D gene assignment is ambiguous. The specimen was naive CD8+ T cells from blood, with Jurkat cell RNA spiked in. The cell subset or site label of this sample denotes: FACS-sorted CD8+CD4-CCR7+CD45RA+ naive T cells. The DNA sequence is given as TGCGCCAGCAGCCAAGTTCTCGGAAACACCATATATCTT. Its translation is CASSQVLGNTIYL.